This TCR beta chain is drawn from a study of high-grade serous ovarian cancer treatment subgroups. Tumor samples were taken before definitive surgery or chemotherapy. Sequenced by immunoSEQ multiplex PCR; TCRdb stores in-frame clones only, minus some. The sample consists of 35,000 to 45,000 clones, about four fifths of them appearing once. This clone was detected once. The origin of this receptor is a human donor with high-grade serous ovarian cancer. What was sequenced was tumor tissue.

This CDR3 is CASSFGPDRGAKNIQYF. CDR3 DNA: TGTGCCAGCAGTTTCGGGCCGGACAGGGGGGCCAAAAACATTCAGTACTTC. The chain is built from TRBV28 and TRBJ2-4; TRBD1 aligns across 10 bases. CDR3 length: 17 amino acids. V was pared by 3 bases and J by 1 base, with 6 bases of the junction left unmatched. The germline CDR1 and CDR2 sequences are MDHEN and SYDVKM.